Shown below are 21 T cell receptor beta chains from a single sample sequenced in a study of T-cell reconstitution after alpha-beta-depleted transplantation in children. This sample's TCRbeta library carried unique molecular identifier barcodes. In TCRdb, the PCR reads were re-called with MiXCR into one record per CDR3 protein. The sample holds 670,000 or so distinct CDR3 sequences, over 10% seen once. The material sequenced was PBMCs, taken before TCRalphabeta/CD19-depleted stem cell transplant. Receptors originate from a girl aged 2 to 9 with congenital amegakaryocytic thrombocytopenia, due to receive a stem cell transplant.

This clonotype has at least ten counts. This chain joins TRBV12-3 or TRBV12-4 and TRBJ2-2, with unresolved D. The V gene lost 4 bases and the J gene lost 8 bases, with 5 bases spanning the gap. The CDR3 extends over 11 amino acids. Here the CDR3 DNA reads TGTGCCAGCAGTTGGGGAGGGGAGCTGTTTTTT. Translation gives CASSWGGELFF.

This clonotype was seen repeatedly, ten times or more. V is TRBV7-9 and J is TRBJ2-7, with 8 bases identical to TRBD1. CDR3 length equals 14 residues. Losses at the gene ends were 1 base for V and 3 bases for J; bases not matched to a gene: 2. The germline V gene has CDR1 SEHNR and CDR2 FQNEAQ (reference sequence). The CDR3 DNA is TGTGCCAGCAGCTTAGGGGACAGGTACTACGAGCAGTACTTC. It translates to CASSLGDRYYEQYF.

This clonotype was found many times. The chain is built from TRBV20-1 and TRBJ2-7; D possibly corresponds to TRBD2 (5 bases). Trimming took 6 bases from V and 0 from J, leaving 9 bases between them. CDR3 size: 12 residues. The germline V gene encodes CDR1 DFQATT and CDR2 SNEGSKA (reference sequence). The CDR3 here is CSAGRGSYEQYF. CDR3 sequence (DNA): TGCAGTGCCGGACGGGGCTCCTACGAGCAGTACTTC.

This clonotype was counted only a few times. The genes are TRBV11-2 and TRBJ2-1; TRBD2 agrees at 11 bases. Germline V lookup: CDR1 SGHAT, CDR2 FQNNGV. J was trimmed by 4 bases and V by 5 bases; bases with no gene match: 10. There are 17 residues in the CDR3. The CDR3 nucleotides are TGTGCCAGCAGCCATACCCGGGGGACTAGCGGTTACAATGAGCAGTTCTTC. It yields the protein CASSHTRGTSGYNEQFF.

This clonotype came up many times. Relative to the germline gene, one junction end is altered; a read error may explain this. This chain joins TRBV5-1 and TRBJ2-1; D is unresolved. The CDR3 has 13 residues. Germline CDR1 SGHRS, CDR2 YFSETQ. The CDR3 region is CASSLASYNEQFF. The DNA of the CDR3 is TGTGCCAGCAGCCTCGCCTCCTACAATGAGCAGTTCTTC.

This clonotype appeared many times. The chain couples TRBV20-1 to TRBJ1-5; D gene unclear. Germline CDR1 reads DFQATT; CDR2 reads SNEGSKA (reference sequence). V lost 5 bases to trimming and J lost 1 base, with 15 bases between them. The CDR3 is 15 amino acids. CDR3 amino acids: CSAWAYKKSNQPQHF. The CDR3 nucleotides are TGCAGTGCTTGGGCCTACAAAAAGAGCAATCAGCCCCAGCATTTT.

There are many counts of this clonotype. DNA of the CDR3: TGTGCCACCAGCAGAGTTTGGCAGTTCTCCTACAATGAGCAGTTCTTC. Its translation: CATSRVWQFSYNEQFF. The chain has TRBV15 and TRBJ2-1; D is ambiguous. Per the germline V gene, CDR1 is LNHNV and CDR2 is YYDKDF (reference sequence). The ends were cut back, 1 base at V and 0 bases at J, with 10 bases in the middle. CDR3 size: 16 residues.

This clonotype has ten or more counts. The rearrangement links TRBV9 to TRBJ2-7; the D is unclear. The CDR3 consists of 14 residues. V was trimmed by 4 bases and J by 2 bases, leaving 13 bases between them. The germline CDR1 and CDR2 sequences are SGDLS and YYNGEE. CDR3 protein: CASSRPPKAYEQYF. The CDR3 nucleotides read TGTGCCAGCAGCCGGCCTCCCAAGGCCTACGAGCAGTACTTC.

This clonotype came up many times. This chain links TRBV12-3 or TRBV12-4 with TRBJ2-3; D gene unclear. V lost 6 bases to trimming and J lost 4 bases, with 14 bases between them. The CDR3 consists of 14 residues. CDR3 coding DNA: TGTGCCAGCAGACCCCTTTTTAGTGCAGATACGCAGTATTTT. The encoded protein is CASRPLFSADTQYF.

This chain joins TRBV20-1 and TRBJ2-7, with 9 bases that match TRBD2. Germline V CDR1 and CDR2: DFQATT, SNEGSKA (reference sequence). With V trimmed by 0 bases and J by 2 bases, 5 bases remained unmatched. This CDR3 region has 15 residues. The CDR3 bases are TGCAGTGCTAGAGATATAGCGGGAGTGGCCTACGAGCAGTACTTC. Protein product: CSARDIAGVAYEQYF.

The gene calls are TRBV20-1 and TRBJ2-1; 9 bases match TRBD2. The CDR3 is 20 amino acids. Losses at the gene ends were 2 bases for V and 0 bases for J; bases not matched to a gene: 17. Germline lookup yields CDR1 DFQATT and CDR2 SNEGSKA (reference sequence). The chain's CDR3 is CSARIAGETIDSRSYNEQFF. In nucleotides, the CDR3 is TGCAGTGCTAGAATAGCGGGAGAGACCATTGACTCGCGCTCCTACAATGAGCAGTTCTTC.

This clonotype was recorded many times. This chain connects TRBV4-1 to TRBJ2-7; possible D gene TRBD2, 6 bases. CDR1 MGHRA and CDR2 YSYEKL come from the germline V gene. Trimming shortened V by 0 bases and J by 4 bases, and 19 bases separated the two germline ends. This CDR3 contains 17 residues. The CDR3 protein is CASSQDHLRDFLYEQYF. The CDR3 DNA reads as TGCGCCAGCAGCCAAGATCATCTTCGGGACTTCTTGTACGAGCAGTACTTC.

This clonotype was seen many times. The chain carries TRBV20-1 and TRBJ2-7, with 11 bases lining up with TRBD2. There are 13 residues in the CDR3. The V gene's germline CDR1 is DFQATT and CDR2 SNEGSKA (reference sequence). V trimming: 6 bases; J trimming: 6 bases; junction bases outside the gene matches: 7. The CDR3 DNA follows: TGCAGTGCACAACTAGCGGGAGTTCTCGAGCAGTACTTC. Protein: CSAQLAGVLEQYF.

The chain has TRBV5-1 and TRBJ2-7; no clear D gene. V was pared by 5 bases and J by 2 bases, with 32 bases between. Germline values: CDR1 SGHRS, CDR2 YFSETQ. This CDR3 region has 20 residues. The CDR3 DNA reads TGCGCCAGCAGTGGCGCTCCTCTTCGTGGTAGTGAGGCCGCCCCCTACGAGCAGTACTTC. Translation gives CASSGAPLRGSEAAPYEQYF.

The chain combines TRBV20-1 with TRBJ2-1, with TRBD2 identical over 14 bases. CDR3 length: 17 residues. J lost 1 base, V lost 6 bases, and 8 bases had no gene match. The V gene's germline CDR1 is DFQATT and CDR2 SNEGSKA (reference sequence). The CDR3 nucleotides are TGCAGTGCCTGGGGACTAGCGGGAGAAGGGTCCTACAATGAGCAGTTCTTC. This gives the protein CSAWGLAGEGSYNEQFF.

This clonotype has more than one count but fewer than ten. The V gene is TRBV7-3, the J gene TRBJ2-2; D perhaps matches TRBD2 (5 bases). The CDR3 spans 14 residues. Germline lookup yields CDR1 SGHTA and CDR2 FQGTGA. V was cut by 4 bases and J by 5 bases, with 11 bases left in between. CDR3 region: CASSYQSGTGELFF. The DNA for the CDR3 is TGTGCCAGCAGCTACCAGTCGGGAACCGGGGAGCTGTTTTTT.

This chain joins TRBV20-1 and TRBJ2-1; D is perhaps TRBD1 (6 bases). Germline V lookup: CDR1 DFQATT, CDR2 SNEGSKA (reference sequence). The CDR3 length is 14 residues. Trimming removed 4 bases from V and 5 bases from J, with 15 bases in between. The CDR3 loop reads CSATKPGADNEQFF. In DNA form, the CDR3 reads TGCAGTGCTACCAAACCAGGGGCGGACAATGAGCAGTTCTTC.

The V and J genes are TRBV29-1 and TRBJ2-7; 7 positions match TRBD2. V trimming: 2 bases; J trimming: 1 base; junction bases outside the gene matches: 5. CDR3 size: 14 residues. Germline loops: CDR1 SQVTM, CDR2 ANQGSEA. This CDR3 reads CSVEKLAPSYEQYF. The CDR3 DNA reads TGCAGCGTTGAAAAACTAGCGCCATCCTACGAGCAGTACTTC.

The genes are TRBV30 and TRBJ2-7; 7 positions match TRBD1. J was trimmed by 2 bases and V by 3 bases; bases with no gene match: 4. Germline CDR1 reads GTSNPN; CDR2 reads SVGIG (reference sequence). The CDR3 is 13 amino acids. Written as DNA, the CDR3 is TGTGCCTGGAGCCGAGGACAGGCCTACGAGCAGTACTTC. Translating gives CAWSRGQAYEQYF.

The rearrangement joins TRBV5-1 to TRBJ1-2, with D perhaps TRBD1 (6 bases). Trimming left V 4 bases short and J 6 bases short, with 13 bases between. The germline CDR1 and CDR2 sequences are SGHRS and YFSETQ. CDR3 length: 13 residues. The DNA of the CDR3 is TGCGCCAGCAGCCTAATTGGACAGAATGGCTACACCTTC. Encoded protein: CASSLIGQNGYTF.

This clonotype has a count of ten or more. This CDR3 reads CASSKPLAGRVSEAFF. The DNA of the CDR3 is TGCGCCAGCAGCAAACCCCTCGCGGGGCGCGTAAGTGAAGCTTTCTTT. The chain joins TRBV5-1 to TRBJ1-1; D is possibly TRBD1 (5 bases). The CDR3 contains 16 residues. Trimming left V 4 bases short and J 7 bases short, with 23 bases between. Germline assignment: CDR1 SGHRS and CDR2 YFSETQ.